What follows are 7 T cell receptor beta chains derived from one specimen sequenced in a study of T cells in Graves' hyperthyroidism and ophthalmopathy. Amplification of TCR beta CDR3 regions was performed using RNA transcripts as template. TCR CDR3 underwent first-round RT-PCR with the HTBI primer set. TCRdb itself ran the multiplex PCR reads through MiXCR, one entry per CDR3 protein. The repertoire has about 480,000 distinct CDR3 sequences, under 15% of them found once; the top ten carry 15% to 20%. Sequencing was performed on blood. The receptors shown here come from a woman under 30 with Graves' hyperthyroidism.

This clonotype was seen only a few times. The chain joins TRBV24-1 to TRBJ2-1, with 10 bases identical to TRBD1. Per the germline V gene, CDR1 is KGHDR and CDR2 is SFDVKD. This CDR3 spans 18 amino acids. Trimming took 1 base from V and 6 from J; bases not matched to a gene: 11. The CDR3: CATSDLGQGDLKSNEQFF. The DNA for the CDR3 is TGTGCCACCAGTGATTTAGGACAGGGGGATCTTAAGAGCAATGAGCAGTTCTTC.

This clonotype showed up many times. The chain has TRBV5-1 and TRBJ2-1, with 9 nucleotides matching TRBD2. Per germline, CDR1 SGHRS and CDR2 YFSETQ. The CDR3 is 16 residues long. Losses at the gene ends were 4 bases for V and 6 bases for J; bases not matched to a gene: 11. The chain's CDR3 is CASSPVAGLAGNEQFF. CDR3 sequence (DNA): TGCGCCAGCAGCCCGGTCGCGGGACTAGCAGGCAATGAGCAGTTCTTC.

This clonotype came up a few times. A much more abundant neighbour one base away suggests this may be a read error. The chain carries TRBV11-2 and TRBJ1-5, with TRBD1 identical over 8 bases. CDR3 length equals 17 residues. Germline V gene data show CDR1 as SGHAT and CDR2 as FQNNGV. The CDR3: CASSSPTGAYSNRPQHF. CDR3 in DNA: TGTGCCAGCAGCTCCCCGACAGGGGCGTATAGCAATCGGCCCCAGCATTTT.

A remark on this clonotype: This may arise from a read error, as a much more abundant clone is one base away. This likely comes from a read error, as the CDR3 has no conserved phenylalanine or tryptophan at its end. The chain recombines TRBV7-9 with TRBJ1-1; D unclear. The CDR3 sequence is 14 residues long. V was clipped by 0 bases and J by 0 bases, with 5 bases between them. Germline-derived CDR1 and CDR2 are SEHNR and FQNEAQ (reference sequence). As DNA, the CDR3 is TGTGCCAGCAGCTTAGCCCCTGTGAACACTGAAGCTTTCGTT. This encodes CASSLAPVNTEAFV.

This clonotype occurred many times. V is TRBV2 and J is TRBJ2-5, with D perhaps being TRBD1 or TRBD2 (5 bases each). Trimming stripped 11 bases from V and 3 bases from J, with 13 bases between. The V gene's germline CDR1 is SNHLY and CDR2 FYNNEI. The length of the CDR3 is 12 residues. The DNA of the CDR3 is TGTGCCGTCGGGACCCTAAAAGAGACCCAGTACTTC. Translation gives CAVGTLKETQYF.

This clonotype has just a few counts. This rearrangement joins TRBV7-9 to TRBJ2-5; the match to TRBD2 covers 8 bases. The germline V gene encodes CDR1 SEHNR and CDR2 FQNEAQ (reference sequence). The CDR3 contains 14 residues. V dropped 0 bases and J dropped 5; count of bases not matched to a gene: 2. In nucleotides, the CDR3 is TGTGCCAGCAGCTTAGCGGGACTAGTGGAGACCCAGTACTTC. The encoded protein is CASSLAGLVETQYF.

There are many counts of this clonotype. This chain connects TRBV5-1 to TRBJ2-2; D unclear. CDR3 size: 15 residues. V lost 6 bases to trimming and J lost 2 bases, with 14 bases between them. Looked up from germline, CDR1 is SGHRS and CDR2 is YFSETQ. CDR3 in DNA: TGCGCCAGCATGGAACAGCCGACTAACACCGGGGAGCTGTTTTTT. Its translation: CASMEQPTNTGELFF.